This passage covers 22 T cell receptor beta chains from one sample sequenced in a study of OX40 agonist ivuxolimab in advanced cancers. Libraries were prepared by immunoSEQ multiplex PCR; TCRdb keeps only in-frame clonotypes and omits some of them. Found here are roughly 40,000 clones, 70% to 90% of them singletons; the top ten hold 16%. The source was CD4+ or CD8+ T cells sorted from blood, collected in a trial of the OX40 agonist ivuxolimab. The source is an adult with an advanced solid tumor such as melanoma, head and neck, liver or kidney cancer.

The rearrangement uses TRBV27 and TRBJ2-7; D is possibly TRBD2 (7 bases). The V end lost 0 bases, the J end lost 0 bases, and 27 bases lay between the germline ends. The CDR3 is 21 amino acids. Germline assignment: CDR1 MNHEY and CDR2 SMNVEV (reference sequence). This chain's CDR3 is CASSLSLGGLLRGASSYEQYF. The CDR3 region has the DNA TGTGCCAGCAGTTTATCGTTGGGGGGGCTCCTTAGGGGGGCCTCCTCCTACGAGCAGTACTTC.

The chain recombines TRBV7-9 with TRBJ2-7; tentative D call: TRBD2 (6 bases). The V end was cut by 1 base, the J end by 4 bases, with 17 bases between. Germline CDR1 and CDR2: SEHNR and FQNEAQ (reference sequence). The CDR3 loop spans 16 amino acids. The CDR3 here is CASSLDAGRVPYEQYF. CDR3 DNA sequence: TGTGCCAGCAGCTTAGACGCGGGACGGGTTCCGTACGAGCAGTACTTC.

This chain's CDR3 is CASSIDRDRIENTEAFF. CDR3 nucleotide sequence: TGTGCCAGTAGTATAGATCGGGACCGAATCGAGAACACTGAAGCTTTCTTT. V is TRBV19 and J is TRBJ1-1, with a possible D match to TRBD1 (5 bases). The CDR3 is 17 residues long. From germline, CDR1 is LNHDA and CDR2 SQIVND (reference sequence). Trimming cost V 0 bases and J 1 base, with 15 bases left between them.

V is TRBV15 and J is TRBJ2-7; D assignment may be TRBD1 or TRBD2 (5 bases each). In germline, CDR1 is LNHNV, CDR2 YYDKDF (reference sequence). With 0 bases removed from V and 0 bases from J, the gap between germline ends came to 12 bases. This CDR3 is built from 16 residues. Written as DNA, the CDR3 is TGTGCCACCAGCAGAGATCGCGAGGGGAGCTCCTACGAGCAGTACTTC. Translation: CATSRDREGSSYEQYF.

The CDR3 DNA is TGCGCCAGCAGCCAAGATTGGGAAAGCGGACTCAACACAGATACGCAGTATTTT. It encodes CASSQDWESGLNTDTQYF. This chain joins TRBV4-3 and TRBJ2-3, with a possible D match to TRBD2 (5 bases). Germline CDR1 LGHNA, CDR2 YSLEER. V lost 0 bases, J lost 2 bases, and 18 bases lay in between. The CDR3 has 18 amino acids.

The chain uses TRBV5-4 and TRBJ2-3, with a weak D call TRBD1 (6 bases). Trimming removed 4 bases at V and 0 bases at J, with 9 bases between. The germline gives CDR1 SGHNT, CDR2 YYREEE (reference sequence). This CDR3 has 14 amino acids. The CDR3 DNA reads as TGTGCCAGCAGCCGGACAGTGAGCACAGATACGCAGTATTTT. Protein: CASSRTVSTDTQYF.

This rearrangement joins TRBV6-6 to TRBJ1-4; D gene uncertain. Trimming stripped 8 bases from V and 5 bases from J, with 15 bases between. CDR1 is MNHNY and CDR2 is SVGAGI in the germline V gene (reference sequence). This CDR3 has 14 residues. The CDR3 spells CASSPPGGNEKLFF. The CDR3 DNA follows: TGTGCCAGCTCCCCTCCAGGCGGGAATGAAAAACTGTTTTTT.

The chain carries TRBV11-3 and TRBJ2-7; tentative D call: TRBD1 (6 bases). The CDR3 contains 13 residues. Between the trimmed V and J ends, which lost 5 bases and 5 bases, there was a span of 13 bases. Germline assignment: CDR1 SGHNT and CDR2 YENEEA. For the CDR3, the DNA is TGTGCCAGCAGCGTACAGGGTTTTGACGAGCAGTACTTC. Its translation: CASSVQGFDEQYF.

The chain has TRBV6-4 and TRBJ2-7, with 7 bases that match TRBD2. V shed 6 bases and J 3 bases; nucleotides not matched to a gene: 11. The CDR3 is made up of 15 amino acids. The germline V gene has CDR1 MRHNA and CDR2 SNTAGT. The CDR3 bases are TGTGCCAGCAGCCCCCATGGCGGGAGCCTCTACGAGCAGTACTTC. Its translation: CASSPHGGSLYEQYF.

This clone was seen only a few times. The CDR3 spells CASSSPGRDDGYTF. CDR3 in DNA: TGTGCCAGCAGTTCCCCTGGCAGGGACGATGGCTACACCTTC. The chain carries TRBV27 and TRBJ1-2, with D maybe TRBD1 (5 bases). The germline V gene encodes CDR1 MNHEY and CDR2 SMNVEV (reference sequence). This CDR3 is 14 amino acids long. V lost 4 bases and J lost 6, with 15 bases in between.

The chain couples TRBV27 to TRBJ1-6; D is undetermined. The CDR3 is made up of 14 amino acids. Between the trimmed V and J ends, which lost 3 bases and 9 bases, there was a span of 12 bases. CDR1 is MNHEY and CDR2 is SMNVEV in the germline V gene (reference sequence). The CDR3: CASSLEPDFSPLHF. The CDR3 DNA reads TGTGCCAGCAGTTTGGAGCCCGACTTTTCACCCCTCCACTTT.

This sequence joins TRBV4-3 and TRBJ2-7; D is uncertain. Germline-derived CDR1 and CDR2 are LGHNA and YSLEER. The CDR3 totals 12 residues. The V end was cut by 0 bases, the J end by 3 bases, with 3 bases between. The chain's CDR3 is CASSQDFYEQYF. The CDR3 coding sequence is TGCGCCAGCAGCCAAGATTTCTACGAGCAGTACTTC.

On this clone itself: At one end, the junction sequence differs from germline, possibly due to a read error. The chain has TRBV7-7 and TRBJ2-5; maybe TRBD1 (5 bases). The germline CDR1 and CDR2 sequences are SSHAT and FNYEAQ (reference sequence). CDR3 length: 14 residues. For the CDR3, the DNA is TGTGCTAGCAGTCTACAGGCTGGGTCAGAGACCCAGTACTTC. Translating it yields CASSLQAGSETQYF.

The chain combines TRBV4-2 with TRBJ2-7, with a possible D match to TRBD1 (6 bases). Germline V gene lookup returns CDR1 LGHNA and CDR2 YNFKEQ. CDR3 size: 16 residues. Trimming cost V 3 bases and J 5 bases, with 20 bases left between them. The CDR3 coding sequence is TGTGCCAGCAGCCAGGAAACAGGGAATTTGGTAGACGAGCAGTACTTC. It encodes CASSQETGNLVDEQYF.

The CDR3: CASTPGPSGFTDTQYF. Here the CDR3 DNA reads TGTGCCAGCACCCCCGGGCCTAGCGGTTTTACAGATACGCAGTATTTT. The rearrangement uses TRBV7-2 and TRBJ2-3; 7 bases fit TRBD2. The CDR3 runs to 16 residues. Germline lookup yields CDR1 SGHTA and CDR2 FQGNSA. Trimming at V came to 7 bases and at J to 3 bases, leaving 13 bases not matched to a gene.

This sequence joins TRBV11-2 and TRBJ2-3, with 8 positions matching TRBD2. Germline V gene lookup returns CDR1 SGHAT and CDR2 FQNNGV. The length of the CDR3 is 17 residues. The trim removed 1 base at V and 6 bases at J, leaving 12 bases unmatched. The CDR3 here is CASSLASLAGGGDTQYF. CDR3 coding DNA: TGTGCCAGCAGCTTAGCCTCTCTAGCGGGCGGGGGGGATACGCAGTATTTT. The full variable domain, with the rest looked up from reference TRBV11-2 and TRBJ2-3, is EAGVAQSPRYKIIEKRQSVAFWCNPISGHATLYWYQQILGQGPKLLIQFQNNGVVDDSQLPKDRFSAERLKGVDSTLKIQPAKLEDSAVYLCASSLASLAGGGDTQYFGPGTRLTVL.

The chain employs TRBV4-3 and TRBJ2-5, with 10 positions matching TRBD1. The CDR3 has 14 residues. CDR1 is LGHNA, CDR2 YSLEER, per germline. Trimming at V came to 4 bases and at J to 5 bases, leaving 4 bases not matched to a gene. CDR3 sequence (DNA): TGCGCCAGCAGCCGAAGGGGACAGGGGGAGACCCAGTACTTC. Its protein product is CASSRRGQGETQYF.

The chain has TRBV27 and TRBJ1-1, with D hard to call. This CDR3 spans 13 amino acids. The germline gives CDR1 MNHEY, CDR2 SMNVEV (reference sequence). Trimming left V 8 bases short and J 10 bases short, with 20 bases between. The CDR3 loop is CASGSPSGSRAFF. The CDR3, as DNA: TGTGCCAGCGGCTCTCCCAGCGGTTCGAGAGCTTTCTTT.

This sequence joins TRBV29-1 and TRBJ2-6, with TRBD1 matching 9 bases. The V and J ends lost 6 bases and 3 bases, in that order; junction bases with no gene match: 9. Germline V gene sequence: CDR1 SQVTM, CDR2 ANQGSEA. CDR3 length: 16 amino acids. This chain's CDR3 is CSVEQGQGHGANVLTF. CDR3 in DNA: TGCAGCGTCGAACAGGGACAGGGACATGGGGCCAACGTCCTGACTTTC. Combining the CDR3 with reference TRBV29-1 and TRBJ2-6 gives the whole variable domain SAVISQKPSRDICQRGTSLTIQCQVDSQVTMMFWYRQQPGQSLTLIATANQGSEATYESGFVIDKFPISRPNLTFSTLTVSNMSPEDSSIYLCSVEQGQGHGANVLTFGAGSRLTVL.

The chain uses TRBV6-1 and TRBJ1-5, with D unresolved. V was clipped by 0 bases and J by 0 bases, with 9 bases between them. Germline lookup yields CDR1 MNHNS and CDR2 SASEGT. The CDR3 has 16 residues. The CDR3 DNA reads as TGTGCCAGCAGTGAAGCGCTAGCTTATAGCAATCAGCCCCAGCATTTT. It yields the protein CASSEALAYSNQPQHF.

The CDR3 DNA reads TGCGCCAGCAGCCAAGCCCCAGGGGATCCAGATACGCAGTATTTT. This encodes CASSQAPGDPDTQYF. The chain has TRBV4-3 and TRBJ2-3, with a tentative D call TRBD1 (6 bases). Germline V gene sequence: CDR1 LGHNA, CDR2 YSLEER. Trimming removed 1 base from V and 4 bases from J, with 12 bases in between. The CDR3 consists of 15 residues.

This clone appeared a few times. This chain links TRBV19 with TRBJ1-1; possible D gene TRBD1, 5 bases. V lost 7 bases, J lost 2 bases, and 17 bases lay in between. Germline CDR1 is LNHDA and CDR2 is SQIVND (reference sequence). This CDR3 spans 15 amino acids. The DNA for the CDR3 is TGTGCCAGTACCCCGGGACTCACCAGAAACACTGAAGCTTTCTTT. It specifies CASTPGLTRNTEAFF.